This TCR beta chain was sequenced during a study of blood T cell dynamics during melanoma immunotherapy. Remarks on this clone: The antigen is unknown.

Time point given: week 3, after first cycle of checkpoint inhibitor. Findings and limits, study-wide: Whether repertoire-driving clones were melanoma-specific could not be determined.

Clones were read by immunoSEQ multiplex PCR, and TCRdb kept only the in-frame ones, dropping some. This repertoire shows about 10,000 clones, around 85% found once; its top ten account for roughly 3.7%. The starting material was blood, obtained from a patient treated with checkpoint blockade. The TCR sequence derives from a human donor with melanoma.

The DNA for the CDR3 is TGTGCCATCAGGGAGCGGGCTAGCTCCTACGAGCAGTACTTC. Translating gives CAIRERASSYEQYF. V is TRBV10-3 and J is TRBJ2-7, with D maybe TRBD2 (6 bases). Trimming removed 6 bases at V and 0 bases at J, with 12 bases between. This CDR3 is built from 14 residues. The germline V gene encodes CDR1 ENHRY and CDR2 SYGVKD.